The rows below give T cell receptor beta chains drawn from one sample of a study of CD8 T cells in ankylosing spondylitis. TCRdb recomputed calls from the 5' RACE reads with MiXCR, one row per CDR3 protein. The table includes about 250,000 distinct CDR3 sequences, roughly a quarter detected once. The specimen sequenced was blood, either unsorted or a sorted T cell fraction (not recorded which). These receptors were obtained from a male donor with ankylosing spondylitis or in good health (not recorded which). Both conserved end residues are part of each CDR3. D genes are given only for firm matches. Clone size is stated in some rows and not others, as once, few, many or a class when expanded.

D	size	V	J	CDR3	DNA
TRBD1	.	TRBV15	TRBJ2-1	CATSSGQGAYNEQFF	TGTGCCACCAGCAGTGGACAGGGGGCTTACAATGAGCAGTTCTTC
TRBD1	many	TRBV20-1	TRBJ2-1	CSARTGTGLSEQFF	TGCAGTGCAAGAACCGGGACAGGGTTGAGTGAGCAGTTCTTC
.	.	TRBV4-1	TRBJ2-3	CASSQDLRVEQYF	TGCGCCAGCAGCCAAGATCTGCGCGTGGAGCAGTATTTT
.	many	TRBV20-1	TRBJ2-7	CSADYPDTSSYEQYF	TGCAGTGCTGATTATCCGGACACCAGCTCCTACGAGCAGTACTTC
.	many	TRBV12-3/TRBV12-4	TRBJ1-5	CASSPGRTGRHF	TGTGCCAGCAGCCCCGGGCGAACGGGAAGGCATTTT
.	few	TRBV19	TRBJ2-1	CASSPSGGRKFF	TGTGCCAGTAGTCCAAGTGGAGGGAGGAAGTTCTTC
.	.	TRBV30	TRBJ2-2	CAWSTDSFPNTGELFF	TGTGCCTGGAGTACGGACAGTTTCCCGAACACCGGGGAGCTGTTTTTT
.	many	TRBV20-1	TRBJ1-6	CSARSFPAMNNSPLHF	TGCAGTGCTAGATCCTTCCCGGCCATGAACAATTCACCCCTCCACTTT
TRBD1	.	TRBV20-1	TRBJ2-7	CSAREGQGREQYF	TGCAGTGCTAGAGAAGGACAGGGTCGCGAGCAGTACTTC
TRBD2	many	TRBV20-1	TRBJ2-5	CSALRGVVETQYF	TGCAGTGCATTGCGGGGGGTGGTGGAGACCCAGTACTTC
TRBD2	.	TRBV29-1	TRBJ2-5	CSAFGGADLGETQYF	TGCAGCGCCTTCGGGGGGGCCGACCTCGGGGAGACCCAGTACTTC
TRBD2	.	TRBV7-6	TRBJ2-5	CASSPAGRRYQETQYF	TGTGCCAGCAGCCCAGCGGGAAGAAGGTACCAAGAGACCCAGTACTTC
TRBD1	many	TRBV3-1	TRBJ2-7	CASSQGTGGYEQYF	TGTGCCAGCAGCCAAGGGACAGGGGGCTACGAGCAGTACTTC